One sample yielded the 4 T cell receptor beta chains listed below, sequenced in a study of blood T cells in healthy people across ages. For the second PCR, which ran for about 6 to 11 cycles, a sample-barcoded 5' primer and a J-beta primer mix were used. TCRdb fed the 5' RACE reads into MiXCR, producing one record per CDR3 protein. Of about a million distinct CDR3 sequences in the sample, roughly half were seen once. The sequencing sample was made of blood. The receptors come from a woman in her fifties or sixties in good health.

This chain uses TRBV28 with TRBJ2-7; 8 bases align to TRBD1. The CDR3 is 21 residues long. Trimming at V came to 4 bases and at J to 7 bases, leaving 30 bases not matched to a gene. Germline CDR1 is MDHEN and CDR2 is SYDVKM. The CDR3 spells CASSSFHSALNGQGVYNEQYF. The CDR3 bases are TGTGCCAGCAGTTCCTTCCACTCAGCCCTTAATGGACAGGGCGTCTACAATGAGCAGTACTTC.

This clonotype has more than one count but fewer than ten. This sequence joins TRBV29-1 and TRBJ2-6; the D is unclear. Germline V gene data show CDR1 as SQVTM and CDR2 as ANQGSEA. V lost 0 bases and J lost 7, with 13 bases in between. The CDR3 covers 15 residues. The DNA for the CDR3 is TGCAGCGTTGAAGAGATTTGGGGTAGCGCCAACGTCCTGACTTTC. This encodes CSVEEIWGSANVLTF.

This clonotype was counted between two and nine times. J is TRBJ2-6 and V is TRBV11-2; no firm D call. This CDR3 is 16 amino acids long. Germline loops: CDR1 SGHAT, CDR2 FQNNGV. The V end lost 2 bases, the J end lost 3 bases, and 11 bases lay between the germline ends. This CDR3 reads CASSLMGTLGANVLTF. The CDR3 coding sequence is TGTGCCAGCAGCTTAATGGGAACTCTTGGGGCCAACGTCCTGACTTTC.

The chain carries TRBV28 and TRBJ2-7; 8 positions agree with TRBD2. V shed 4 bases, J shed 0 bases, and the junction held 5 bases outside the gene matches. From germline, CDR1 is MDHEN and CDR2 SYDVKM. The CDR3 covers 15 residues. In nucleotides, the CDR3 is TGTGCCAGCAGTTCGCCAGCGGGGGACTCCTACGAGCAGTACTTC. Amino acids: CASSSPAGDSYEQYF.